The rows below give T cell receptor beta chains drawn from one sample of a study of cytomegalovirus exposure and HLA in healthy donors. Here immunoSEQ multiplex PCR was the method, and the copy in TCRdb shows in-frame clones only, minus some. In all, the sample yields 130,000 or so clones. Sequenced: PBMCs. These receptors all come from a woman aged 55-69 years in good health and CMV-seronegative. The CDR3 runs from the conserved cysteine through the conserved F or W. Each record gives: D gene, V gene, CDR3 length, J gene, CDR3 protein, CDR3 DNA. D genes are given only for firm matches.

d_call: NA; v_call: TRBV6-4; cdr3_length: 12; j_call: TRBJ1-2; cdr3_aa: CASSDSGYGYTF; cdr3_nt: TGTGCCAGCAGTGACTCCGGGTATGGCTACACCTTC
d_call: NA; v_call: TRBV18; cdr3_length: 16; j_call: TRBJ2-2; cdr3_aa: CASSPVATENTGELFF; cdr3_nt: TGTGCCAGCTCACCAGTTGCGACAGAGAACACCGGGGAGCTGTTTTTT
d_call: TRBD1; v_call: TRBV7-8; cdr3_length: 15; j_call: TRBJ2-7; cdr3_aa: CASSTRRTGEYEQYF; cdr3_nt: TGTGCCAGCAGCACCCGGCGGACAGGGGAATACGAGCAGTACTTC
d_call: TRBD1; v_call: TRBV6-5; cdr3_length: 15; j_call: TRBJ1-1; cdr3_aa: CASSYSGTGVTEAFF; cdr3_nt: TGTGCCAGCAGTTACTCGGGGACAGGGGTCACTGAAGCTTTCTTT
d_call: NA; v_call: TRBV2; cdr3_length: 15; j_call: TRBJ2-6; cdr3_aa: CATKGDPSGANVLTF; cdr3_nt: TGTGCCACCAAGGGGGACCCCTCTGGGGCCAACGTCCTGACTTTC
d_call: TRBD2; v_call: TRBV19; cdr3_length: 18; j_call: TRBJ2-3; cdr3_aa: CASSISGLAGLSTDTQYF; cdr3_nt: TGTGCCAGTAGTATATCCGGACTAGCGGGGCTTAGCACAGATACGCAGTATTTT
d_call: NA; v_call: TRBV7-3; cdr3_length: 15; j_call: TRBJ2-6; cdr3_aa: CASSFGDAGANVLTF; cdr3_nt: TGTGCCAGCAGCTTCGGGGATGCTGGGGCCAACGTCCTGACTTTC
d_call: NA; v_call: TRBV4-1; cdr3_length: 16; j_call: TRBJ1-2; cdr3_aa: CASSQDIQGDNYGYTF; cdr3_nt: TGCGCCAGCAGCCAAGATATCCAGGGTGACAACTATGGCTACACCTTC
d_call: NA; v_call: TRBV2; cdr3_length: 11; j_call: TRBJ2-5; cdr3_aa: CASQGEETQYF; cdr3_nt: TGTGCCAGCCAAGGGGAAGAGACCCAGTACTTC
d_call: TRBD2; v_call: TRBV5-6; cdr3_length: 18; j_call: TRBJ2-5; cdr3_aa: CASSLAGGGSKYQETQYF; cdr3_nt: TGTGCCAGCAGCTTGGCCGGGGGGGGATCCAAGTACCAAGAGACCCAGTACTTC
d_call: NA; v_call: TRBV6-1; cdr3_length: 14; j_call: TRBJ2-7; cdr3_aa: CASSERLDLYEQYF; cdr3_nt: TGTGCCAGCAGTGAAAGACTAGATCTATACGAGCAGTACTTC
d_call: TRBD1; v_call: TRBV7-2; cdr3_length: 14; j_call: TRBJ2-2; cdr3_aa: CASSATGGSGELFF; cdr3_nt: TGTGCCAGCAGTGCTACAGGGGGCTCCGGGGAGCTGTTTTTT
d_call: NA; v_call: TRBV2; cdr3_length: 14; j_call: TRBJ2-1; cdr3_aa: CASSDSRGGDEQFF; cdr3_nt: TGTGCCAGCAGTGATTCCAGGGGCGGCGATGAGCAGTTCTTC
d_call: TRBD1; v_call: TRBV19; cdr3_length: 14; j_call: TRBJ1-5; cdr3_aa: CASSGTGGNQPQHF; cdr3_nt: TGTGCCAGTAGCGGGACAGGGGGCAATCAGCCCCAGCATTTT
d_call: TRBD2; v_call: TRBV7-9; cdr3_length: 16; j_call: TRBJ2-1; cdr3_aa: CASSLSASGRVHEQFF; cdr3_nt: TGTGCCAGCAGCTTATCGGCTAGCGGGAGGGTCCATGAGCAGTTCTTC
d_call: TRBD2; v_call: TRBV5-1; cdr3_length: 15; j_call: TRBJ2-1; cdr3_aa: CASTVLAGENNEQFF; cdr3_nt: TGCGCCAGCACGGTGCTAGCGGGAGAGAACAATGAGCAGTTCTTC
d_call: TRBD1; v_call: TRBV10-3; cdr3_length: 15; j_call: TRBJ2-3; cdr3_aa: CAIHPGTGSTDTQYF; cdr3_nt: TGTGCCATCCACCCTGGGACAGGTAGCACAGATACGCAGTATTTT
d_call: TRBD2; v_call: TRBV9; cdr3_length: 15; j_call: TRBJ2-5; cdr3_aa: CASTDSGGHQETQYF; cdr3_nt: TGTGCCAGCACCGATAGCGGGGGGCACCAAGAGACCCAGTACTTC
d_call: NA; v_call: TRBV2; cdr3_length: 15; j_call: TRBJ1-3; cdr3_aa: CASSVGSQGGNTIYF; cdr3_nt: TGTGCCAGCAGTGTTGGCAGCCAGGGAGGAAACACCATATATTTT
d_call: NA; v_call: TRBV5-6; cdr3_length: 12; j_call: TRBJ2-7; cdr3_aa: CASSRSPREQYF; cdr3_nt: TGTGCCAGCAGTAGGAGCCCCCGCGAGCAGTACTTC
d_call: NA; v_call: TRBV11-3; cdr3_length: 15; j_call: TRBJ2-1; cdr3_aa: CASSFRGQAYNEQFF; cdr3_nt: TGTGCCAGCAGCTTTCGAGGACAAGCCTACAATGAGCAGTTCTTC
d_call: NA; v_call: TRBV27; cdr3_length: 16; j_call: TRBJ2-1; cdr3_aa: CASSLLQGEGYNEQFF; cdr3_nt: TGTGCCAGCAGTTTACTACAGGGGGAGGGCTACAATGAGCAGTTCTTC
d_call: NA; v_call: TRBV25-1; cdr3_length: 15; j_call: TRBJ2-1; cdr3_aa: CASSEGARAYNEQFF; cdr3_nt: TGTGCCAGCAGTGAGGGAGCGAGAGCCTACAATGAGCAGTTCTTC
d_call: NA; v_call: TRBV11-2; cdr3_length: 16; j_call: TRBJ2-3; cdr3_aa: CASSLVATTGTDTQYF; cdr3_nt: TGTGCCAGCAGCTTAGTTGCTACCACTGGCACAGATACGCAGTATTTT
d_call: TRBD1; v_call: TRBV5-4; cdr3_length: 11; j_call: TRBJ2-4; cdr3_aa: CASGTENIQYF; cdr3_nt: TGTGCCAGTGGGACAGAAAACATTCAGTACTTC
d_call: TRBD2; v_call: TRBV5-1; cdr3_length: 16; j_call: TRBJ2-1; cdr3_aa: CASTLTSGGTYNEQFF; cdr3_nt: TGCGCCAGCACCCTGACTAGCGGGGGCACCTACAATGAGCAGTTCTTC
d_call: TRBD1; v_call: TRBV7-9; cdr3_length: 17; j_call: TRBJ2-7; cdr3_aa: CASTPLGGTGHSYEQYF; cdr3_nt: TGTGCCAGCACCCCCCTTGGGGGGACAGGGCACTCCTACGAGCAGTACTTC
d_call: NA; v_call: TRBV29-1; cdr3_length: 14; j_call: TRBJ2-3; cdr3_aa: CSADWGSLARSSYF; cdr3_nt: TGCAGCGCAGATTGGGGGTCTCTAGCGAGAAGTTCGTATTTT
d_call: NA; v_call: TRBV5-5; cdr3_length: 14; j_call: TRBJ1-3; cdr3_aa: CASSLGPSGNTIYF; cdr3_nt: TGTGCCAGCAGCTTGGGTCCGTCTGGAAACACCATATATTTT
d_call: TRBD1; v_call: TRBV2; cdr3_length: 13; j_call: TRBJ2-2; cdr3_aa: CASSRQGIGELFF; cdr3_nt: TGTGCCAGCAGTAGACAGGGAATCGGGGAGCTGTTTTTT
d_call: NA; v_call: TRBV7-9; cdr3_length: 12; j_call: TRBJ2-5; cdr3_aa: CASSPPGETQYF; cdr3_nt: TGTGCCAGCAGCCCCCCGGGTGAGACCCAGTACTTC
d_call: NA; v_call: TRBV9; cdr3_length: 14; j_call: TRBJ1-1; cdr3_aa: CASGGEGLGTEAFF; cdr3_nt: TGTGCCAGCGGGGGGGAGGGGCTCGGCACTGAAGCTTTCTTT
d_call: NA; v_call: TRBV28; cdr3_length: 14; j_call: TRBJ2-1; cdr3_aa: CASSFPSENNEQFF; cdr3_nt: TGTGCCAGCAGTTTTCCTAGCGAGAACAATGAGCAGTTCTTC
d_call: NA; v_call: TRBV5-1; cdr3_length: 18; j_call: TRBJ2-2; cdr3_aa: CASSPIAQGKRVAGELFF; cdr3_nt: TGCGCCAGCAGCCCTATTGCGCAGGGAAAAAGGGTGGCCGGGGAGCTGTTTTTT
d_call: NA; v_call: TRBV7-2; cdr3_length: 16; j_call: TRBJ1-5; cdr3_aa: CASSLVGGSGNQPQHF; cdr3_nt: TGTGCCAGCAGCTTAGTGGGGGGGTCGGGCAATCAGCCCCAGCATTTT
d_call: TRBD2; v_call: TRBV30; cdr3_length: 14; j_call: TRBJ2-1; cdr3_aa: CAWGGLAGRNEQFF; cdr3_nt: TGTGCCTGGGGGGGACTAGCGGGAAGGAATGAGCAGTTCTTC
d_call: NA; v_call: TRBV11-2; cdr3_length: 12; j_call: TRBJ1-5; cdr3_aa: CASSRSNQPQHF; cdr3_nt: TGTGCCAGCAGTCGTAGCAATCAGCCCCAGCATTTT
d_call: TRBD1; v_call: TRBV19; cdr3_length: 14; j_call: TRBJ1-4; cdr3_aa: CASSMGTGREKLFF; cdr3_nt: TGTGCCAGTAGTATGGGGACAGGGCGGGAAAAACTGTTTTTT
d_call: TRBD1; v_call: TRBV19; cdr3_length: 15; j_call: TRBJ1-2; cdr3_aa: CASRAGTGHVYGYTF; cdr3_nt: TGTGCCAGTAGGGCCGGGACAGGGCATGTCTATGGCTACACCTTC
d_call: NA; v_call: TRBV7-9; cdr3_length: 17; j_call: TRBJ2-2; cdr3_aa: CASSSLGDSPSTGELFF; cdr3_nt: TGTGCCAGCAGCTCCCTTGGCGACTCACCAAGCACCGGGGAGCTGTTTTTT